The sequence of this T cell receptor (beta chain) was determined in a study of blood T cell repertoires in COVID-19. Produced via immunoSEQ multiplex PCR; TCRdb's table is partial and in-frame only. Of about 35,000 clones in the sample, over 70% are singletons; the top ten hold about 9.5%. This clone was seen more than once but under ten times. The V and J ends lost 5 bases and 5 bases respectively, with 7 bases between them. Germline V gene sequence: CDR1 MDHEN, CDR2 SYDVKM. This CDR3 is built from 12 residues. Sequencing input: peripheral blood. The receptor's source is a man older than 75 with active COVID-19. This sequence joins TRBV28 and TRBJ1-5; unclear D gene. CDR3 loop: CASSERDQPQHF. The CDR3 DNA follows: TGTGCCAGCAGTGAACGGGATCAGCCCCAGCATTTT.